A selection of T cell receptor beta chains follows, all from one sample in a study of blood T cell repertoires in COVID-19. Repertoires were generated with immunoSEQ multiplex PCR, while TCRdb's copy carries only in-frame clones and drops some. Of tens of thousands of clones listed, about 90% are singletons. The sequenced sample was peripheral blood. Receptors were obtained from a human donor in a cohort sampled during active COVID-19. Each CDR3 is given with its conserved first and last residue. D genes are given only for firm matches. Not every row has a clone size; where given, it reads once, few, many or a size class.

clone size: .
V gene: TRBV3-1/TRBV3-2
D gene: .
J gene: TRBJ2-7
CDR3 DNA: TGTGCCAGCAGCCCCAACAGGTACGAGCAGTACTTC
CDR3 protein: CASSPNRYEQYF

clone size: once
V gene: TRBV14
D gene: .
J gene: TRBJ2-7
CDR3 DNA: TGTGCCAGCAGCCAAGAGCTTGAGGGCGAGCAGTACTTC
CDR3 protein: CASSQELEGEQYF

clone size: .
V gene: TRBV27
D gene: TRBD2
J gene: TRBJ2-1
CDR3 DNA: TGTGCCAGCAGTCCCAGACTAGCGGTTCTAAGCTCCTACAATGAGCAGTTCTTC
CDR3 protein: CASSPRLAVLSSYNEQFF

clone size: .
V gene: TRBV30
D gene: .
J gene: TRBJ1-5
CDR3 DNA: TGTGCCTGGAGCCCCCCCTCAGGGGGCAATCAGCCCCAGCATTTT
CDR3 protein: CAWSPPSGGNQPQHF

clone size: few
V gene: TRBV6-2/TRBV6-3
D gene: .
J gene: TRBJ2-2
CDR3 DNA: TGTGCCAGCAGCCGGGGACTCTTATCGAACACCGGGGAGCTGTTTTTT
CDR3 protein: CASSRGLLSNTGELFF

clone size: .
V gene: TRBV5-1
D gene: .
J gene: TRBJ2-7
CDR3 DNA: TGCGCCAGCAGCTTGCGGCAGGGGTTTGGCGAGCAGTACTTC
CDR3 protein: CASSLRQGFGEQYF

clone size: .
V gene: TRBV5-6
D gene: TRBD2
J gene: TRBJ2-3
CDR3 DNA: TGTGCCAGCAGCTTGGGACCGGCTAGCGGGGGCCGGGGGACAGATACGCAGTATTTT
CDR3 protein: CASSLGPASGGRGTDTQYF

clone size: .
V gene: TRBV27
D gene: TRBD1
J gene: TRBJ2-4
CDR3 DNA: TGTGCCAGCAGTCCAGGGGGAAACATTCAGTACTTC
CDR3 protein: CASSPGGNIQYF

clone size: once
V gene: TRBV19
D gene: .
J gene: TRBJ2-7
CDR3 DNA: TGTGCCAGTAGTTCCCTCTCAAATAGCAGGGGCCACGAGCAGTACTTC
CDR3 protein: CASSSLSNSRGHEQYF

clone size: .
V gene: TRBV27
D gene: .
J gene: TRBJ1-2
CDR3 DNA: TGTGCCAGCAGCTTGAGGGAGGACGCTAACTATGGCTACACCTTC
CDR3 protein: CASSLREDANYGYTF

clone size: .
V gene: TRBV4-3
D gene: TRBD2
J gene: TRBJ2-2
CDR3 DNA: TGCGCCAGCAGCCAAACCCCGGGGGTAGCGGGGGGGCCCGACACCGGGGAGCTGTTTTTT
CDR3 protein: CASSQTPGVAGGPDTGELFF

clone size: .
V gene: TRBV3-1/TRBV3-2
D gene: .
J gene: TRBJ2-7
CDR3 DNA: TGTGCCAGCAGCCAAGATAACGGGGCCTACGAGCAGTACTTC
CDR3 protein: CASSQDNGAYEQYF

clone size: .
V gene: TRBV23-1
D gene: TRBD1
J gene: TRBJ2-1
CDR3 DNA: TGCGCCAGCAGTCAATCGGACAGGCTGACCCGGGACAGGGTGAGAAATGAGCAGTTCTTC
CDR3 protein: CASSQSDRLTRDRVRNEQFF

clone size: .
V gene: TRBV4-3
D gene: TRBD2
J gene: TRBJ2-1
CDR3 DNA: TGCGCCAGCAGCCAGAGCTCTGGAGCGGGGGGGCCGGATGAGCAGTTCTTC
CDR3 protein: CASSQSSGAGGPDEQFF

clone size: .
V gene: TRBV18
D gene: .
J gene: TRBJ2-7
CDR3 DNA: TGTGCCAGCTCACTGGGGGCGCGGGAGCAGTACTTC
CDR3 protein: CASSLGAREQYF

clone size: .
V gene: TRBV11-3
D gene: TRBD2
J gene: TRBJ2-3
CDR3 DNA: TGTGCCAGCAGCTTCGGGAGGCCAGATACGCAGTATTTT
CDR3 protein: CASSFGRPDTQYF

clone size: .
V gene: TRBV6-5
D gene: TRBD1
J gene: TRBJ1-1
CDR3 DNA: TGTGCCAGCATTACCCGACAGGGAGGTGAAGCTTTCTTT
CDR3 protein: CASITRQGGEAFF

clone size: .
V gene: TRBV5-4
D gene: TRBD1
J gene: TRBJ1-2
CDR3 DNA: TGTGCCAGCAGCCCACCCGGACAGGGAAAGAGGGGCTACACCTTC
CDR3 protein: CASSPPGQGKRGYTF

clone size: .
V gene: TRBV9
D gene: TRBD2
J gene: TRBJ2-1
CDR3 DNA: TGTGCCAGCAGCGTAGTTGTGAGTGGTGGCGGGAGAGTTAACAATGAGCAGTTCTTC
CDR3 protein: CASSVVVSGGGRVNNEQFF

clone size: .
V gene: TRBV15
D gene: TRBD2
J gene: TRBJ2-5
CDR3 DNA: TGTGCCACCAGCAGAGATCCTAGCGGTCAAGAGACCCAGTACTTC
CDR3 protein: CATSRDPSGQETQYF

clone size: .
V gene: TRBV19
D gene: .
J gene: TRBJ1-4
CDR3 DNA: TGTGCCAGTAGTATTGGAACAGGGTTAAGTGAAAAACTGTTTTTT
CDR3 protein: CASSIGTGLSEKLFF

clone size: few
V gene: TRBV3-1/TRBV3-2
D gene: TRBD1
J gene: TRBJ1-2
CDR3 DNA: TGTGCCAGCAGCGTGGGACAGACATATGGCTACACCTTC
CDR3 protein: CASSVGQTYGYTF

clone size: .
V gene: TRBV4-1
D gene: TRBD2
J gene: TRBJ2-1
CDR3 DNA: TGCGCCAGCAGCCAAGTAACTAGCGGGAGCGTTGGTGAGCAGTTCTTC
CDR3 protein: CASSQVTSGSVGEQFF

clone size: .
V gene: TRBV19
D gene: .
J gene: TRBJ2-3
CDR3 DNA: TGTGCCAGTATGGATGGGACTCGACCGTATGTATCTACGCAGTATTTT
CDR3 protein: CASMDGTRPYVSTQYF

clone size: .
V gene: TRBV15
D gene: .
J gene: TRBJ1-6
CDR3 DNA: TGTGCCACCAGCAGAGATTCCGAAGGAGGTAATTCACCCCTCCACTTT
CDR3 protein: CATSRDSEGGNSPLHF

clone size: once
V gene: TRBV27
D gene: .
J gene: TRBJ1-1
CDR3 DNA: TGTGCCAGCAGTTTATCGAAAGTTCAGGGTTCTTGGATCACTGAAGCTTTCTTT
CDR3 protein: CASSLSKVQGSWITEAFF

clone size: once
V gene: TRBV2
D gene: TRBD1
J gene: TRBJ1-5
CDR3 DNA: TGTGCCAGCAGTGAAAGGGGGGACAGGGTAGGGAGCAATCAGCCCCAGCATTTT
CDR3 protein: CASSERGDRVGSNQPQHF

clone size: .
V gene: TRBV4-1
D gene: .
J gene: TRBJ1-6
CDR3 DNA: TGCGCCAGCAGCCAAGGCCTGTTTGGACTTTTGGCCGACCGGAATTCACCCCTCCACTTT
CDR3 protein: CASSQGLFGLLADRNSPLHF

clone size: .
V gene: TRBV4-1
D gene: .
J gene: TRBJ2-2
CDR3 DNA: TGCGCCAGCAGCCAAGAAGGCACAGGCCCTTTGGCCGGGGAGCTGTTTTTT
CDR3 protein: CASSQEGTGPLAGELFF

clone size: .
V gene: TRBV28
D gene: .
J gene: TRBJ1-4
CDR3 DNA: TGTGCCAGCAGTCCGATGGGCGAAAAACTGTTTTTT
CDR3 protein: CASSPMGEKLFF

clone size: .
V gene: TRBV11-2
D gene: TRBD2
J gene: TRBJ2-7
CDR3 DNA: TGTGCCAGCAGCCCTCCGGCTAGCGGGGGATTCTACGAGCAGTACTTC
CDR3 protein: CASSPPASGGFYEQYF

clone size: .
V gene: TRBV6-6
D gene: TRBD1
J gene: TRBJ1-5
CDR3 DNA: TGTGCCAGCAGTCCCCGGACAGGGGGCTCCAATCAGCCCCAGCATTTT
CDR3 protein: CASSPRTGGSNQPQHF

clone size: .
V gene: TRBV3-1/TRBV3-2
D gene: .
J gene: TRBJ2-2
CDR3 DNA: TGTGCCAGCAGCCTAGGGGGGAACACCGGGGAGCTGTTTTTT
CDR3 protein: CASSLGGNTGELFF

clone size: .
V gene: TRBV6-5
D gene: TRBD1
J gene: TRBJ2-2
CDR3 DNA: TGTGCCAGCAGTTTACTGGGGACAGCCAACACCGGGGAGCTGTTTTTT
CDR3 protein: CASSLLGTANTGELFF

clone size: .
V gene: TRBV3-1/TRBV3-2
D gene: .
J gene: TRBJ2-7
CDR3 DNA: TGTGCCAGCAGCCAAGTGACCGGGACAAGGACCTACGAGCAGTACTTC
CDR3 protein: CASSQVTGTRTYEQYF

clone size: many
V gene: TRBV13
D gene: TRBD1
J gene: TRBJ1-1
CDR3 DNA: TGTGCCAGCGTGACAGGGGCTATGAACACTGAAGCTTTCTTT
CDR3 protein: CASVTGAMNTEAFF

clone size: .
V gene: TRBV19
D gene: TRBD2
J gene: TRBJ2-7
CDR3 DNA: TGTGCCAGTAGTAGTAGCGGGATCTACGAGCAGTACTTC
CDR3 protein: CASSSSGIYEQYF

clone size: .
V gene: TRBV6-2/TRBV6-3
D gene: TRBD2
J gene: TRBJ2-2
CDR3 DNA: TGTGCCAGCAGTTACGAATCTGGCGGGGGGGCTGCGAGCACCGGGGAGCTGTTTTTT
CDR3 protein: CASSYESGGGAASTGELFF

clone size: few
V gene: TRBV27
D gene: .
J gene: TRBJ2-7
CDR3 DNA: TGTGCCAGCAGTTTAATCGGGCAGGGCTACGAGCAGTACTTC
CDR3 protein: CASSLIGQGYEQYF

clone size: .
V gene: TRBV28
D gene: .
J gene: TRBJ1-3
CDR3 DNA: TGTGCCAGCAGTTTAAATTCCGGACATTACTCTGGAAACACCATATATTTT
CDR3 protein: CASSLNSGHYSGNTIYF

clone size: .
V gene: TRBV2
D gene: TRBD1
J gene: TRBJ2-5
CDR3 DNA: TGTGCCAGCAGCGCGGAGACAGGGTGGGAGGAGACCCAGTACTTC
CDR3 protein: CASSAETGWEETQYF

clone size: .
V gene: TRBV9
D gene: TRBD1
J gene: TRBJ2-2
CDR3 DNA: TGTGCCAGTAGGACAGGGCTCACCGGGGAGCTGTTTTTT
CDR3 protein: CASRTGLTGELFF

clone size: .
V gene: TRBV5-1
D gene: TRBD1
J gene: TRBJ2-3
CDR3 DNA: TGCGCCAGCAGCTTTACAGGGACAGGAGGCACAGATACGCAGTATTTT
CDR3 protein: CASSFTGTGGTDTQYF

clone size: .
V gene: TRBV5-1
D gene: TRBD1
J gene: TRBJ1-1
CDR3 DNA: TGCGCCAGCAGCCGCAATGGACAGGGCGGGAACACTGAAGCTTTCTTT
CDR3 protein: CASSRNGQGGNTEAFF

clone size: .
V gene: TRBV2
D gene: TRBD2
J gene: TRBJ2-7
CDR3 DNA: TGTGCCAGCAGTGTACTAGCGGGAGAGGACGAGCAGTACTTC
CDR3 protein: CASSVLAGEDEQYF

clone size: .
V gene: TRBV4-1
D gene: TRBD1
J gene: TRBJ1-5
CDR3 DNA: TGCGCCAGCAGCCCAACCGGGACAGGAGGCAATCAGCCCCAGCATTTT
CDR3 protein: CASSPTGTGGNQPQHF

clone size: .
V gene: TRBV14
D gene: .
J gene: TRBJ1-1
CDR3 DNA: TGTGCCAGCAGCCCCGACATGAACACTGAAGCTTTCTTT
CDR3 protein: CASSPDMNTEAFF

clone size: once
V gene: TRBV25-1
D gene: TRBD2
J gene: TRBJ2-1
CDR3 DNA: TGTGCCAGCAGTGAATTTAGAGCGGGATTATACAATGAGCAGTTCTTC
CDR3 protein: CASSEFRAGLYNEQFF

clone size: once
V gene: TRBV6-5
D gene: TRBD1
J gene: TRBJ1-2
CDR3 DNA: TGTGCCAGCAGTTCTTGGACAGGGAATTATTATGGCTACACCTTC
CDR3 protein: CASSSWTGNYYGYTF

clone size: once
V gene: TRBV5-1
D gene: .
J gene: TRBJ2-5
CDR3 DNA: TGCGCCAGCAGCCCGGTGGCGGTTGGAGAGACCCAGTACTTC
CDR3 protein: CASSPVAVGETQYF

clone size: .
V gene: TRBV10-3
D gene: TRBD1
J gene: TRBJ1-3
CDR3 DNA: TGTGCCATCAGTAAACCCCCGGGACAGAGCTCTGGAAACACCATATATTTT
CDR3 protein: CAISKPPGQSSGNTIYF

clone size: few
V gene: TRBV13
D gene: .
J gene: TRBJ1-6
CDR3 DNA: TGTGCCAGCAGCTTAGGGAGGAGTAATTCACCCCTCCACTTT
CDR3 protein: CASSLGRSNSPLHF

clone size: .
V gene: TRBV3-1/TRBV3-2
D gene: TRBD2
J gene: TRBJ2-5
CDR3 DNA: TGTGCCAGCAGCCACCAGCGGGGGCCAGAGACCCAGTACTTC
CDR3 protein: CASSHQRGPETQYF

clone size: .
V gene: TRBV15
D gene: TRBD2
J gene: TRBJ2-1
CDR3 DNA: TGTGCCACCAGCAGGGGGGGGGATCCCTACAATGAGCAGTTCTTC
CDR3 protein: CATSRGGDPYNEQFF

clone size: few
V gene: TRBV30
D gene: TRBD1
J gene: TRBJ1-6
CDR3 DNA: TGTGCCTGGAGTACCGGGACAGCCTTATCTTCACCCCTCCACTTT
CDR3 protein: CAWSTGTALSSPLHF